The sample holds a few counts of the clone carrying this T cell receptor (beta chain). V was clipped by 3 bases and J by 4 bases; unmatched bases: 6. Germline CDR1 is SGHRS and CDR2 is YFSETQ. The CDR3 consists of 15 residues. Generated by immunoSEQ multiplex PCR, the TCRdb table keeps only in-frame clones and is missing some. The sample has approximately 170,000 clones, under 85% seen once. This entry is derived from a study of blood T cell repertoires in COVID-19. Study background: T cells, B-cell-depleted T cells, or PBMCs supplied cDNA or gDNA.

This rearrangement joins TRBV5-1 to TRBJ1-4; 7 bases fit TRBD1. The TCR sequence derives from a man older than 75 with COVID-19, enrolled during active disease. What was sequenced was peripheral blood. The DNA for the CDR3 is TGCGCCAGCAGCTGGACGGGACAGAGTAATGAAAAACTGTTTTTT. Encoded protein: CASSWTGQSNEKLFF.